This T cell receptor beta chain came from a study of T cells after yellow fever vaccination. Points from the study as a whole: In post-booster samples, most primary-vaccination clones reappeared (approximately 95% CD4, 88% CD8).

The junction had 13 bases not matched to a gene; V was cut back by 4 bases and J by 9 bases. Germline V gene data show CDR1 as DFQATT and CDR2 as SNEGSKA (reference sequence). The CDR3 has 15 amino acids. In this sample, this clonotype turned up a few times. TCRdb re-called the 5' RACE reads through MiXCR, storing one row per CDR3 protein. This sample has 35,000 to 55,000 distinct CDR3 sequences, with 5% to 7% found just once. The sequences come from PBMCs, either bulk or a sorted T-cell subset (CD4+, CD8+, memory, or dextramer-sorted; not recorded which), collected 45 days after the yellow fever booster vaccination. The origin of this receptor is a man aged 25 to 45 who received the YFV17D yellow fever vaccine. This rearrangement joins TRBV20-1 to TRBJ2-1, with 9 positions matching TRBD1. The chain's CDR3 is CSAKAPGQGFGEQFF. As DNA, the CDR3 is TGCAGTGCTAAGGCACCGGGACAGGGTTTTGGTGAGCAGTTCTTC.